The 29 T cell receptor beta chains listed next were all sequenced from one sample in a study of cytomegalovirus exposure and HLA in healthy donors. The PCR was carried out with 60 Vbeta primers and 13 Jbeta primers. Sequencing used immunoSEQ multiplex PCR; TCRdb keeps in-frame clones, though not all of them. The sample has fewer than 200,000 clones, around 76% seen once. The sample comprised PBMCs. The source is a man in his 60s in good health and CMV-seronegative.

The chain uses TRBV19 and TRBJ2-1, with TRBD2 matching over 10 bases. The CDR3 consists of 15 residues. CDR1 is LNHDA and CDR2 is SQIVND in the germline V gene (reference sequence). V shed 6 bases, J shed 10 bases, and the junction held 12 bases outside the gene matches. Here the CDR3 reads CASRELAGALGEQFF. DNA for the CDR3: TGTGCCAGTAGGGAGCTAGCGGGGGCCCTTGGGGAGCAGTTCTTC.

This clone was counted a single time. The chain is built from TRBV6-6 and TRBJ2-7; 7 bases line up with TRBD2. CDR3 length: 11 residues. Germline loops: CDR1 MNHNY, CDR2 SVGAGI (reference sequence). J gave up 7 bases and V 4 bases, and 1 base lay outside the gene matches. CDR3: CASSLLAEQYF. The CDR3, as DNA: TGTGCCAGCAGTTTACTAGCGGAGCAGTACTTC.

The CDR3 loop is CASSLERPDTQYF. The CDR3 DNA reads as TGTGCCAGCAGCTTAGAGCGCCCAGATACGCAGTATTTT. This rearrangement joins TRBV7-6 to TRBJ2-3; D remains unclear. The CDR3 covers 13 residues. Trimming cost V 1 base and J 4 bases, with 6 bases left between them. Germline values: CDR1 SGHVS, CDR2 FNYEAQ.

This clone showed up just once. The gene calls are TRBV27 and TRBJ1-1, with TRBD1 matching over 9 bases. Per the germline V gene, CDR1 is MNHEY and CDR2 is SMNVEV (reference sequence). This CDR3 spans 19 amino acids. With V trimmed by 4 bases and J by 1 base, 16 bases remained unmatched. Here the CDR3 DNA reads TGTGCCAGCAGTTCGTCAACCCCCGACAGGGGGTTGGGGAACACTGAAGCTTTCTTT. It is translated as CASSSSTPDRGLGNTEAFF.

CDR3 loop: CASTMGAGASEAFF. DNA of the CDR3: TGCGCCAGCACCATGGGTGCGGGGGCGTCTGAAGCTTTCTTT. V gene TRBV5-1 combines with J gene TRBJ1-1; tentatively, D is TRBD1 (6 bases). V was pared by 6 bases and J by 6 bases, with 18 bases between. The germline V gene has CDR1 SGHRS and CDR2 YFSETQ. This CDR3 region has 14 residues.

For the CDR3, the DNA is TGCGCCAGCAGCGAGGGACTAGCAGGAGAGACCCAGTACTTC. Encoded protein: CASSEGLAGETQYF. The gene calls are TRBV5-1 and TRBJ2-5, with 9 bases aligning to TRBD2. J was trimmed by 4 bases and V by 4 bases; bases with no gene match: 5. Germline CDR1 reads SGHRS; CDR2 reads YFSETQ. CDR3 length: 14 amino acids.

This chain links TRBV4-1 with TRBJ2-7; the D gene is possibly TRBD2 (5 bases). The CDR3 is 15 amino acids. With 8 bases removed from V and 1 base from J, the gap between germline ends came to 18 bases. Germline V gene lookup returns CDR1 MGHRA and CDR2 YSYEKL. The CDR3 reads CASPATLRASYEQYF. The CDR3 DNA reads TGCGCCAGCCCAGCAACTTTGAGGGCTTCCTACGAGCAGTACTTC.

The chain has TRBV5-1 and TRBJ2-7, with 13 bases identical to TRBD2. The CDR3 runs 16 residues. Trimming took 3 bases from V and 5 from J; bases not matched to a gene: 8. The germline V gene encodes CDR1 SGHRS and CDR2 YFSETQ. The CDR3 nucleotides read TGCGCCAGCAGCTGGACTAGCGGGAGTGTAGTTAACGAGCAGTACTTC. Translated, it gives CASSWTSGSVVNEQYF.

V and J are TRBV7-2 and TRBJ2-1, with 10 bases identical to TRBD2. This CDR3 region has 15 residues. Germline V gene lookup returns CDR1 SGHTA and CDR2 FQGNSA. V was clipped by 5 bases and J by 1 base; unmatched bases: 2. Here the CDR3 reads CASSASGSSYNEQFF. The DNA for the CDR3 is TGTGCCAGCAGCGCTAGCGGGAGTTCCTACAATGAGCAGTTCTTC.

The chain is built from TRBV4-1 and TRBJ2-7; tentative D call: TRBD1 (5 bases). Germline CDR1 MGHRA, CDR2 YSYEKL. There are 13 residues in the CDR3. Trimming took 4 bases from V and 5 from J, leaving 12 bases between them. The CDR3: CASSRVLGDEQYF. The CDR3 region has the DNA TGCGCCAGCAGCCGAGTGTTAGGGGACGAGCAGTACTTC.

The chain recombines TRBV7-8 with TRBJ2-7, with D perhaps TRBD1 (5 bases). This CDR3 contains 12 residues. CDR1 and CDR2 (germline): SGHVS, FQNEAQ. Trimming took 10 bases from V and 1 from J, leaving 11 bases between them. CDR3 protein: CATKDKSYEQYF. In nucleotides, the CDR3 is TGTGCCACCAAGGACAAATCCTACGAGCAGTACTTC.

This clone was seen more than once but under ten times. At one end, the junction sequence differs from germline, possibly due to a read error. The chain carries TRBV7-9 and TRBJ2-7, with 11 bases matching TRBD2. This CDR3 region has 15 residues. Germline V CDR1 and CDR2: SEHNR, FQNEAQ (reference sequence). CDR3 in DNA: TGTTCCAGCAGCTTTGGAGTCGGGACTAGCGGCGAGCAGTACTTC. It encodes CSSSFGVGTSGEQYF. Full variable domain (remainder filled in from reference TRBV7-9 and TRBJ2-7): DTGVSQNPRHKITKRGQNVTFRCDPISEHNRLYWYRQTLGQGPEFLTYFQNEAQLEKSRLLSDRFSAERPKGSFSTLEIQRTEQGDSAMYLCSSSFGVGTSGEQYFGPGTRLTVT.

This clone came up once. The chain combines TRBV5-1 with TRBJ1-1, with a tentative D call TRBD1 (5 bases). CDR1 and CDR2 from the germline V gene are SGHRS and YFSETQ. This CDR3 comprises 13 residues. V was shortened by 2 bases and J by 10 bases, with 15 bases between the two germline ends. The CDR3 here is CASSLTPGGGAFF. CDR3 bases: TGCGCCAGCAGCTTAACCCCCGGGGGGGGAGCTTTCTTT.

The V call is TRBV6-1, the J call TRBJ2-7, with 8 bases aligning to TRBD1. The trim removed 6 bases at V and 0 bases at J, leaving 4 bases unmatched. CDR3 size: 14 residues. Germline values: CDR1 MNHNS, CDR2 SASEGT. CDR3 loop: CASRSTGASYEQYF. CDR3 coding DNA: TGTGCCAGCAGGTCGACAGGGGCCTCCTACGAGCAGTACTTC.

The rearrangement joins TRBV4-3 to TRBJ2-7; D gene uncertain. V was clipped by 3 bases and J by 0 bases, with 9 bases between them. The CDR3 has 14 residues. Germline CDR1 and CDR2: LGHNA and YSLEER. CDR3 bases: TGCGCCAGCAGCCAGGCCCGGAGCTCCTACGAGCAGTACTTC. It translates to CASSQARSSYEQYF.

V is TRBV4-1 and J is TRBJ1-5, with unresolved D. The ends were cut back, 1 base at V and 0 bases at J, with 10 bases in the middle. The germline CDR1 and CDR2 sequences are MGHRA and YSYEKL. The CDR3 extends over 16 amino acids. The CDR3 sequence is CASSQGAGVSNQPQHF. CDR3 bases: TGCGCCAGCAGCCAAGGGGCGGGTGTTAGCAATCAGCCCCAGCATTTT.

This clone was seen only once. Other DNA sequences in this sample translate to the same CDR3. This rearrangement joins TRBV9 to TRBJ2-5, with D possibly being TRBD2 (5 bases). Trimming shortened V by 5 bases and J by 2 bases, and 10 bases separated the two germline ends. Germline lookup yields CDR1 SGDLS and CDR2 YYNGEE. The CDR3 totals 13 residues. The DNA of the CDR3 is TGTGCCAGCAGTCTAAGCGGTCAAGAGACCCAGTACTTC. It encodes CASSLSGQETQYF.

This clone was found a few times. This chain uses TRBV30 with TRBJ2-3, with D possibly being TRBD2 (5 bases). Trimming pared 2 bases from V and 0 bases from J, leaving 18 bases between. The CDR3 length is 17 residues. The germline V gene encodes CDR1 GTSNPN and CDR2 SVGIG (reference sequence). This chain's CDR3 is CAWSRVWLAGSTDTQYF. CDR3 nucleotide sequence: TGTGCCTGGAGTAGGGTGTGGCTAGCTGGTAGCACAGATACGCAGTATTTT. The variable domain in full, completed from reference TRBV30 and TRBJ2-3, reads SQTIHQWPATLVQPVGSPLSLECTVEGTSNPNLYWYRQAAGRGLQLLFYSVGIGQISSEVPQNLSASRPQDRQFILSSKKLLLSDSGFYLCAWSRVWLAGSTDTQYFGPGTRLTVL.

On this clone itself: Other DNA sequences in the sample encode the same CDR3. The rearrangement joins TRBV7-2 to TRBJ1-5; no definite D call. This CDR3 region has 14 residues. Germline lookup yields CDR1 SGHTA and CDR2 FQGNSA. V dropped 2 bases and J dropped 3 bases, with 8 bases sitting between them. CDR3: CASSLPGYNQPQHF. CDR3 DNA sequence: TGTGCCAGCAGCTTACCGGGTTACAATCAGCCCCAGCATTTT.

The V call is TRBV7-2, the J call TRBJ1-1; D remains ambiguous. There are 13 residues in the CDR3. The ends were cut back, 3 bases at V and 9 bases at J, with 14 bases in the middle. Germline CDR1 is SGHTA and CDR2 is FQGNSA. The CDR3: CASSFGLWEKAFF. CDR3 DNA: TGTGCCAGCAGCTTCGGGCTTTGGGAGAAAGCTTTCTTT.

This chain uses TRBV7-2 with TRBJ2-3; 10 bases are a match to TRBD2. With V trimmed by 8 bases and J by 6 bases, 11 bases remained unmatched. Germline V gives CDR1 SGHTA, CDR2 FQGNSA. The CDR3 covers 15 residues. This CDR3 reads CASRRSSGSSDTQYF. DNA for the CDR3: TGTGCCAGCCGGAGATCTAGCGGGAGTTCGGATACGCAGTATTTT.

This rearrangement joins TRBV5-6 to TRBJ2-1, with D perhaps matching TRBD2 (5 bases). V lost 5 bases to trimming and J lost 4 bases, with 19 bases between them. CDR3 size: 16 residues. The V gene's germline CDR1 is SGHDT and CDR2 YYEEEE. CDR3 protein: CASSPIGLPNYNEQFF. Here the CDR3 DNA reads TGTGCCAGCAGTCCAATCGGACTGCCTAATTACAATGAGCAGTTCTTC.

J is TRBJ2-7 and V is TRBV19; D possibly corresponds to TRBD1 (6 bases). V was cut by 6 bases and J by 5 bases, with 20 bases left in between. Germline CDR1 reads LNHDA; CDR2 reads SQIVND (reference sequence). This CDR3 has 15 amino acids. The CDR3 bases are TGTGCCAGTAGCGACTTCGGGACACGGGACCACGAGCAGTACTTC. It yields the protein CASSDFGTRDHEQYF.

The V gene is TRBV29-1, the J gene TRBJ1-2, with D perhaps matching TRBD1 (5 bases). Germline CDR1 and CDR2: SQVTM and ANQGSEA. Trimming removed 6 bases from V and 4 bases from J, with 18 bases in between. The CDR3 runs to 14 residues. CDR3 in DNA: TGCAGCGTACGAAGGACACAAACTCCCTATGGCTACACCTTC. It encodes CSVRRTQTPYGYTF.

This clone was found once. The chain carries TRBV18 and TRBJ2-7; 14 bases match TRBD2. The trim removed 1 base at V and 5 bases at J, leaving 16 bases unmatched. Germline V CDR1 and CDR2: KGHSH, LQKENI. There are 20 residues in the CDR3. CDR3 sequence reads: CASSPLPAGLAGVVGNEQYF. CDR3 nucleotides: TGTGCCAGCTCACCACTACCCGCGGGACTAGCGGGAGTGGTTGGTAACGAGCAGTACTTC. Complete variable domain (other parts from reference TRBV18 and TRBJ2-7): NAGVMQNPRHLVRRRGQEARLRCSPMKGHSHVYWYRQLPEEGLKFMVYLQKENIIDESGMPKERFSAEFPKEGPSILRIQQVVRGDSAAYFCASSPLPAGLAGVVGNEQYFGPGTRLTVT.

The V call is TRBV19, the J call TRBJ2-2; D might be TRBD2 (6 bases). Germline CDR1 LNHDA, CDR2 SQIVND (reference sequence). Trimming removed 8 bases from V and 4 bases from J, with 14 bases in between. CDR3 length equals 14 residues. The CDR3 region has the DNA TGTGCCAGTTACGCGGGAAGGGTCACCGGGGAGCTGTTTTTT. This sequence encodes CASYAGRVTGELFF.

The V gene is TRBV6-1, the J gene TRBJ2-2, with D possibly matching TRBD1 (6 bases). CDR1 is MNHNS and CDR2 is SASEGT in the germline V gene. With 6 bases removed from V and 5 bases from J, the gap between germline ends came to 13 bases. This CDR3 region has 14 residues. The CDR3 DNA reads TGTGCCAGCAGGCCGCAAGACAGGACCGGGGAGCTGTTTTTT. Its protein product is CASRPQDRTGELFF.

The chain joins TRBV4-3 to TRBJ2-3, with TRBD2 matching over 7 bases. J was trimmed by 1 base and V by 0 bases; bases with no gene match: 7. In germline, CDR1 is LGHNA, CDR2 YSLEER. The CDR3 spans 17 residues. CDR3 residues: CASSQDRSSGGTDTQYF. The CDR3 DNA sequence: TGCGCCAGCAGCCAAGATCGATCGAGCGGGGGCACAGATACGCAGTATTTT.

This chain uses TRBV7-9 with TRBJ1-2, with D unresolved. Trimming took off 1 base at V and 0 bases at J, with 15 bases between the two ends. This CDR3 comprises 17 residues. The germline gives CDR1 SEHNR, CDR2 FQNEAQ (reference sequence). Here the CDR3 reads CASSLDSGGDANYGYTF. The CDR3 region has the DNA TGTGCCAGCAGCTTAGATTCGGGCGGGGATGCTAACTATGGCTACACCTTC.